This TCR beta chain is drawn from a study of cytomegalovirus exposure and HLA in healthy donors. Overall study results and limits: Exclusion applied to some V segments, including TRBV6-2 and TRBV6-3, as they were indistinguishable. In all likelihood, a cluster of highly shared sequence variants was a sequencing artifact. In a later analysis, TCR beta V- and J-gene trimming was associated with a missense DCLRE1C variant.

The germline V gene has CDR1 ENHRY and CDR2 SYGVKD. After removal of 10 bases from V and 2 bases from J, the junction contained 4 bases not matched to a gene. There are 12 residues in the CDR3. Both 60 Vbeta primers and 13 Jbeta primers went into the PCR. TCRdb's copy holds only in-frame clones and misses some; the assay was immunoSEQ multiplex PCR. The sample carries under 200,000 clones, around three quarters recorded once. About this clone itself: What it binds is not known.

Source material: PBMCs. The V and J genes are TRBV10-3 and TRBJ2-5; 7 bases align to TRBD1. This TCR came from a woman between 35 and 50 years old in good health and CMV-seronegative. Here the CDR3 DNA reads TGTGCCACCAGGGACAGTCAAGAGACCCAGTACTTC. Translating it yields CATRDSQETQYF.